The 9 T cell receptor beta chains reported below all come from one sample, sequenced in a study of response to subunit inactivated influenza vaccine. TCRdb used MiXCR to reprocess the RT-PCR reads, holding one entry per CDR3 protein. The sample records roughly 570,000 distinct CDR3 sequences, roughly 13% being singletons. Source: PBMCs from blood, taken more than 35 days after vaccination. These receptors all come from a man aged 50 or older who received an inactivated influenza vaccine.

This clonotype was recorded at least ten times. The chain uses TRBV7-2 and TRBJ2-3; 9 bases are shared with TRBD2. The CDR3 spans 15 residues. J lost 1 base, V lost 2 bases, and 1 base had no gene match. Per the germline V gene, CDR1 is SGHTA and CDR2 is FQGNSA. CDR3 nucleotides: TGTGCCAGCAGCTTACAGCGGGGGGGCACAGATACGCAGTATTTT. Translation: CASSLQRGGTDTQYF.

This clonotype was seen ten or more times. The chain combines TRBV7-2 with TRBJ2-7, with D uncertain. The length of the CDR3 is 14 residues. Trimming took off 2 bases at V and 3 bases at J, with 11 bases between the two ends. Germline loops: CDR1 SGHTA, CDR2 FQGNSA. In DNA form, the CDR3 reads TGTGCCAGCAGCTTAAGTGGCGGTAACTACGAGCAGTACTTC. Translating gives CASSLSGGNYEQYF.

Regarding this clonotype: At one end the junction does not follow the germline gene, possibly because of a read error. This chain connects TRBV4-1 to TRBJ2-7, with D perhaps TRBD2 (7 bases). Germline V gives CDR1 MGHRA, CDR2 YSYEKL. The CDR3 covers 17 residues. CDR3 protein: CVSSRGAGDLSSYEQYF. The CDR3 DNA sequence: TGCGTCAGCAGCCGGGGGGCCGGAGACCTTTCTTCCTACGAGCAGTACTTC.

The chain uses TRBV12-3 or TRBV12-4 and TRBJ1-5; a possible D gene is TRBD1 (6 bases). This CDR3 is built from 13 residues. V was shortened by 4 bases and J by 4 bases, with 8 bases between the two germline ends. CDR3 coding DNA: TGTGCCAGCAGTTGGGGGCGGAATCAGCCCCAGCATTTT. This codes for CASSWGRNQPQHF.

This clonotype was picked up a small number of times. The genes are TRBV20-1 and TRBJ2-3; the match to TRBD1 covers 7 bases. Losses at the gene ends were 6 bases for V and 0 bases for J; bases not matched to a gene: 6. This CDR3 region has 14 residues. Germline-derived CDR1 and CDR2 are DFQATT and SNEGSKA (reference sequence). The DNA for the CDR3 is TGCAGTGCCTTGGGACAGCCCAGCACAGATACGCAGTATTTT. Protein product: CSALGQPSTDTQYF.

The chain uses TRBV7-8 and TRBJ2-7, with D maybe TRBD1 (6 bases). CDR1 SGHVS and CDR2 FQNEAQ come from the germline V gene. CDR3 length: 15 amino acids. Trimming removed 3 bases from V and 3 bases from J, with 15 bases in between. The chain's CDR3 is CASSLFGQGSYEQYF. CDR3 coding DNA: TGTGCCAGCAGCTTGTTTGGGCAGGGGAGCTACGAGCAGTACTTC.

Ten or more counts support this clonotype. The J gene is TRBJ2-1, the V gene TRBV5-1, with D unclear. The germline V gene encodes CDR1 SGHRS and CDR2 YFSETQ. With 2 bases removed from V and 0 bases from J, the gap between germline ends came to 12 bases. The CDR3 runs 16 residues. The CDR3 DNA reads as TGCGCCAGCAGCTTTGGATTCTCAAGCTCCTACAATGAGCAGTTCTTC. The encoded protein is CASSFGFSSSYNEQFF.

The sample holds many counts of this clonotype. The chain employs TRBV12-3 or TRBV12-4 and TRBJ2-3, with unresolved D. This CDR3 has 11 residues. V lost 3 bases to trimming and J lost 7 bases, with 5 bases between them. The CDR3 region is CASSLSYTQYF. The CDR3 DNA follows: TGTGCCAGCAGTTTGTCCTATACGCAGTATTTT.

This clonotype has a handful of counts. The chain uses TRBV11-2 and TRBJ2-2, with D unclear. The germline V gene encodes CDR1 SGHAT and CDR2 FQNNGV. The CDR3 has 14 amino acids. V lost 1 base and J lost 5, with 8 bases in between. CDR3 bases: TGTGCCAGCAGCTTAGGGGGAATGACCGGGGAGCTGTTTTTT. Amino acids: CASSLGGMTGELFF.